This record looks at one T cell receptor beta chain sequence and its context. Trimming shortened V by 6 bases and J by 3 bases, and 12 bases separated the two germline ends. CDR1 is SGHAT and CDR2 is FQNNGV in the germline V gene. The CDR3 is 13 residues long. This sample is part of a study of blood T cell repertoires in COVID-19. Data came from immunoSEQ multiplex PCR; TCRdb stores just in-frame clones and leaves some out. Among fewer than 400,000 clones, 85% were seen once, and the ten largest hold approximately 1.9%. The chain couples TRBV11-2 to TRBJ2-7; the D gene is possibly TRBD1 (5 bases). This TCR was recovered from a woman in her 30s who had been exposed to COVID-19. The sequenced sample consisted of PBMCs or T cells enriched from blood (not recorded which). CDR3 bases: TGTGCCAGCAGTTCACAACAGGTCTACGAGCAGTACTTC. It is translated as CASSSQQVYEQYF. Combining the CDR3 with reference TRBV11-2 and TRBJ2-7 gives the whole variable domain EAGVAQSPRYKIIEKRQSVAFWCNPISGHATLYWYQQILGQGPKLLIQFQNNGVVDDSQLPKDRFSAERLKGVDSTLKIQPAKLEDSAVYLCASSSQQVYEQYFGPGTRLTVT.